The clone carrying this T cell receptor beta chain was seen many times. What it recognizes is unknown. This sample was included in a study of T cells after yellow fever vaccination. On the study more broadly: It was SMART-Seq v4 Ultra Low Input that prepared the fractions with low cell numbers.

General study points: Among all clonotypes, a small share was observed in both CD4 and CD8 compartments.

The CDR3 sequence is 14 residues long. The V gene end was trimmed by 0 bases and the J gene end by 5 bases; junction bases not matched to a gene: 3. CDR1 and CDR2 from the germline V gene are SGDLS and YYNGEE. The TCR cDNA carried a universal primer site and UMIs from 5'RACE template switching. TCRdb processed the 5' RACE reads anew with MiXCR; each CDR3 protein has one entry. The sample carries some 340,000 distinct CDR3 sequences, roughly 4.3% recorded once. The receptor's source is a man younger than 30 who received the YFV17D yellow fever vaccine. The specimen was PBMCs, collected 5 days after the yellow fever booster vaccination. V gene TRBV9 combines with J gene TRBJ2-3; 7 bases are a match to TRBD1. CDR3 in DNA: TGTGCCAGCAGCGTAGGTAGGGGGCAAGATACGCAGTATTTT. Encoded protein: CASSVGRGQDTQYF.